This entry concerns a single T cell receptor (beta chain). This sample is part of a study of blood T cell repertoires in COVID-19. On the study more broadly: Sites in the United States, Italy and Spain provided acute and convalescent COVID-19 samples. Sources were T cells, B-cell-depleted T cells, or PBMCs; the material itself was cDNA or gDNA.

Original methodology: Estimation of nucleated cell counts was performed using reference gene primer amplification. The table came from immunoSEQ multiplex PCR; TCRdb's copy has only in-frame clones and leaves some out. For V, J and clone size, that table is used; D and trimming come from the DNA. Of 100,000 to 120,000 clones detected, 70% to 90% appear once; the ten largest clones hold around 5.1%. This CDR3 spans 17 amino acids. V lost 5 bases and J lost 1; bases outside the gene matches: 7. CDR1 is SNHLY, CDR2 FYNNEI, per germline. The V and J genes are TRBV2 and TRBJ1-4, with TRBD1 identical over 10 bases. Sequenced: peripheral blood. The TCR comes from a human donor in a cohort sampled during active COVID-19. CDR3 sequence reads: CASSYSGTGETNEKLFF. The CDR3 DNA follows: TGTGCCAGCAGTTACTCCGGGACAGGGGAAACTAATGAAAAACTGTTTTTT. Full variable domain (rest looked up from reference TRBV2 and TRBJ1-4): EPEVTQTPSHQVTQMGQEVILRCVPISNHLYFYWYRQILGQKVEFLVSFYNNEISEKSEIFDDQFSVERPDGSNFTLKIRSTKLEDSAMYFCASSYSGTGETNEKLFFGSGTQLSVL.